This T cell receptor (beta chain) originates from a study of glioma-infiltrating T cells after dendritic cell vaccination. The repertoire was sequenced with immunoSEQ multiplex PCR; TCRdb's copy has only in-frame clones and lacks some. In the table there are roughly 80,000 clones, roughly 87% of which are singletons. The time point here: after dendritic cell vaccination, including at tumor progression/relapse. Patients had residual fresh-frozen tumor tissue and more than two years of survival data. The TCR sequence derives from a human donor with glioblastoma. Sequencing used blood, obtained after dendritic cell vaccination.

The CDR3 here is CASSYQGSTNYGYTF. The CDR3 DNA is TGTGCCAGCAGTTACCAGGGCAGCACCAACTATGGCTACACCTTC. The V call is TRBV6-5, the J call TRBJ1-2; perhaps TRBD1 as D (5 bases). Trimming took 2 bases from V and 2 from J, leaving 12 bases between them. The CDR3 runs 15 residues. CDR1 and CDR2 (germline): MNHEY, SVGAGI.